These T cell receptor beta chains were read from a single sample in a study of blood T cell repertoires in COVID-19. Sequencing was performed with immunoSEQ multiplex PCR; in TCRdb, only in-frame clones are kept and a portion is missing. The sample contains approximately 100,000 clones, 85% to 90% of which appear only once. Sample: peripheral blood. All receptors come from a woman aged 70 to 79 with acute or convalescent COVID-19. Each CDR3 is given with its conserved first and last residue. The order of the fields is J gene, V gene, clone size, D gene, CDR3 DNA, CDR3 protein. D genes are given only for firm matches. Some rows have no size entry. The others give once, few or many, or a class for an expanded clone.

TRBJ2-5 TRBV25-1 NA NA TGTGCCAGCAGTGAATTTGGGCAAGTTTCAGGGCGCCAGTACTTC CASSEFGQVSGRQYF
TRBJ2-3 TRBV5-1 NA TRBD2 TGCGCCAGCAGCTTGGCGGGGACTACCAGCACAGATACGCAGTATTTT CASSLAGTTSTDTQYF
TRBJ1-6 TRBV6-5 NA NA TGTGCCAGCAGTTACAACGGGGTAAATAATTCACCCCTCCACTTT CASSYNGVNNSPLHF
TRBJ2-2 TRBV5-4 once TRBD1 TGTGCCAGCAGCCGAACCGGGACAGGGCCTAAGGCCGGGGAGCTGTTTTTT CASSRTGTGPKAGELFF
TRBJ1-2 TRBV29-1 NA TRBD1 TGCAGCGTTGAAGACGGGACAGGGCCCTATGGCTACACCTTC CSVEDGTGPYGYTF
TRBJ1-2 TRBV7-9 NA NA TGTGCCAGCAGCTTAGACGGGGGGACGAGCTATGGCTACACCTTC CASSLDGGTSYGYTF
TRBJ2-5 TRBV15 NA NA TGTGCCACCAGGTTAGGGGTAGGAGAGACCCAGTACTTC CATRLGVGETQYF
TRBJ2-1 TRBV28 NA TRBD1 TGTGCCAGCTTCGGGACAGATCTGGAGCAGTTCTTC CASFGTDLEQFF
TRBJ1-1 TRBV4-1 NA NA TGCGCCAGCAGCCTCCGGAGCGGCACTGAAGCTTTCTTT CASSLRSGTEAFF
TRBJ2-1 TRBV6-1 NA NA TGTGCCAGCAGTGATTCTCGGGCGGGACGAGGATACAATGAGCAGTTCTTC CASSDSRAGRGYNEQFF
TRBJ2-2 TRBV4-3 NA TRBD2 TGCGCCAGCAGCCAAGGGCTAGCGGGAGAGCCAGGCACCGGGGAGCTGTTTTTT CASSQGLAGEPGTGELFF
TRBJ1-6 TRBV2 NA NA TGTGCCAGCAGTGAAATCTGGGTAGGAGTGCCCTCTTCACCCCTCCACTTT CASSEIWVGVPSSPLHF
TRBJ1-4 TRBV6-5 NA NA TGTGCCAGCAGACAGGGCATAGTACAAGAAAAACTGTTTTTT CASRQGIVQEKLFF
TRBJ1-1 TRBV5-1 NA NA TGCGCCAGCAGCCCGGCGGGGGCTGTGTTAGGGAACACTGAAGCTTTCTTT CASSPAGAVLGNTEAFF
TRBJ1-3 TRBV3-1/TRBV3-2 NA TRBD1 TGTGCCAGCAGCCAAGGCGCCCCGACAGGGGTCTCTGGAAACACCATATATTTT CASSQGAPTGVSGNTIYF
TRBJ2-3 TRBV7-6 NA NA TGTGCCAGCATCCGGGGCGGGACCGGAGGGACAGATACGCAGTATTTT CASIRGGTGGTDTQYF
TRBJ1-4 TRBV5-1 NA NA TGCGCCAGCAGCTCAGGGGCGGGGGATGAAAAACTGTTTTTT CASSSGAGDEKLFF
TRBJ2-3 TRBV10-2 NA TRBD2 TGCGCCAGCAGTGAACCCCTAGGACTAGCGGGAGGAATAGATACGCAGTATTTT CASSEPLGLAGGIDTQYF
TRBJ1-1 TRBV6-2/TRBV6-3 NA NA TGTGCCAGCAGTTATCGGACTCAAGGACCTGAAGCTTTCTTT CASSYRTQGPEAFF
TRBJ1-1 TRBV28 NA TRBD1 TGTGCCAGCAGTTCGGTCTGGACAGGGGAGACTGAAGCTTTCTTT CASSSVWTGETEAFF
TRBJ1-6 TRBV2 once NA TGTGCCAGCAGTGAGACAGGAGATAATTCACCCCTCCACTTT CASSETGDNSPLHF
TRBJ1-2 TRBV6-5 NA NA TGTGCCAGCAGTTACTCCGCCTTGGCGGGGAACTATGGCTACACCTTC CASSYSALAGNYGYTF
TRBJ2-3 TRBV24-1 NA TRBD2 TGTGCCACCGCCCCGGCGGGGGGAGGGATAGATACGCAGTATTTT CATAPAGGGIDTQYF
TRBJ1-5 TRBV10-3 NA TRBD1 TGTGCCATCAGTGAGTCGACAGGGGTTGGGATTCAGCCCCAGCATTTT CAISESTGVGIQPQHF
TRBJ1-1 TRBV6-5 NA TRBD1 TGTGCCAGCAGTCGCGATCGGACAGGGCGGACTGAAGCTTTCTTT CASSRDRTGRTEAFF
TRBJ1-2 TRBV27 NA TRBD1 TGTGCCAGCAGTCCGACAGGGGGCATTGTCTATGGCTACACCTTC CASSPTGGIVYGYTF
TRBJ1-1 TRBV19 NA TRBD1 TGTGCCAGTAGTATGCAGGGGGCGAACACTGAAGCTTTCTTT CASSMQGANTEAFF
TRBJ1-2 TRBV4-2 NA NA TGTGCCAGCAATGGACAGTACGGTGGCTACACCTTC CASNGQYGGYTF
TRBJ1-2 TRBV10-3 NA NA TGTGCCATCAGTGAGTTGCCAGGGGATGGCTACACCTTC CAISELPGDGYTF
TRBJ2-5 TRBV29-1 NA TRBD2 TGCAGCGGTTCCGGGACTAGCGTAAGGGAGACCCAGTACTTC CSGSGTSVRETQYF
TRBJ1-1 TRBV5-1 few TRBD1 TGCGCCAGCAGTCAGTACAGGGGAGCAACAGAAGTAGCTTTCTTT CASSQYRGATEVAFF
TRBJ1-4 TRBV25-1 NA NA TGTGCCAGCAGTGAATTCGGGAGGGATGTCTTTTTT CASSEFGRDVFF
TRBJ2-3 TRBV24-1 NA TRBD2 TGTGCCACCAGTGATCCCGGGACTAGCGGGAGCTCAGATACGCAGTATTTT CATSDPGTSGSSDTQYF
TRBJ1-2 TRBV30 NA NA TGTGCCTGGAGAATACAGGGAGGGGGCTATGGCTACACCTTC CAWRIQGGGYGYTF
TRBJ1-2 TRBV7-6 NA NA TGTGCCAGCAGCTTATCAGCGGCGGAAGGCTATGGCTACACCTTC CASSLSAAEGYGYTF